The clone carrying this T cell receptor beta chain was counted only a few times. Its specificity is not known. This sample was included in a study of long-term antiretroviral therapy in people with HIV. There are 16 residues in the CDR3. Trimming at V came to 1 base and at J to 7 bases, leaving 9 bases not matched to a gene. Germline V gene data show CDR1 as MNHNY and CDR2 as SVGAGI (reference sequence). Running of the v3.0 immunoSEQ assay took place at survey level. Using immunoSEQ multiplex PCR, the repertoire was profiled, and TCRdb retains in-frame clones only, with some absent. The sample shows approximately 17,000 clones, around 80% of them seen only once. Study-level findings and limits: Spans of CDR3 length were tighter for HIV repertoires than for controls. Every time point showed a repertoire led by clones expanded before ART.

The samples comprised roughly 0.95-10 million cryopreserved PBMC ahead of DNA extraction. The rearrangement uses TRBV6-6 and TRBJ1-1, with TRBD1 identical over 10 bases. This sequence was found in a woman under 30 with HIV. The sample consisted of unsorted PBMCs, taken 0.6 years after starting antiretroviral therapy. The CDR3 DNA sequence: TGTGCCAGCAGTTACTTAACAGGGACAGGGGAAGGTGAAGCTTTCTTT. Encoded protein: CASSYLTGTGEGEAFF.